These 14 T cell receptor beta chains share one sample of origin, sequenced in a study of T cells after yellow fever vaccination (dated by TCRdb to between 2018 and 2021). Receptor amplification or capture employed 5' RACE. These reads were obtained on an Illumina HiSeq 2500. TCRdb reprocessed the public reads (quality trimming at Q25 with fastp, clone calling with MiXCR) and kept in-frame beta chains. Here each entry gathers all rows of one CDR3 protein and keeps the most common genes and DNA. The table for this sample lists around 550,000 distinct CDR3 sequences; around 21% of them were counted only once. The ten largest clones represent roughly an eighth of the sample. The treatment or condition tag for this specimen amounts to: live attenuated yellow fever vaccine strain. Sequenced material: PBMCs, taken 15 days after the yellow fever booster vaccination. Source of these receptors: a man in his thirties or forties who received the YFV17D yellow fever vaccine.

The chain recombines TRBV5-1 with TRBJ2-3; the match to TRBD2 covers 7 bases. V lost 6 bases to trimming and J lost 1 base; unmatched junction nucleotides: 8. This CDR3 has 15 residues. Germline V lookup: CDR1 SGHRS, CDR2 YFSETQ. CDR3 coding DNA: TGCGCCAGCATGTTCGGCACTAGCGGCACAGATACGCAGTATTTT. Its protein product is CASMFGTSGTDTQYF.

The rearrangement uses TRBV5-1 and TRBJ2-5, with TRBD1 matching over 7 bases. The CDR3 length is 15 residues. The V gene end was trimmed by 0 bases and the J gene end by 4 bases; junction bases not matched to a gene: 6. Germline V CDR1 and CDR2: SGHRS, YFSETQ. CDR3 residues: CASSLARDRGETQYF. In DNA form, the CDR3 reads TGCGCCAGCAGCTTGGCACGGGACAGAGGAGAGACCCAGTACTTC.

This chain connects TRBV7-6 to TRBJ2-1, with 7 bases fitting TRBD2. CDR1 is SGHVS, CDR2 FNYEAQ, per germline. This CDR3 spans 14 amino acids. The V and J ends lost 5 bases and 8 bases, in that order; junction bases with no gene match: 9. CDR3 protein: CASSPGLVPHEQFF. The CDR3 DNA reads as TGTGCCAGCAGCCCCGGACTAGTCCCCCATGAGCAGTTCTTC.

In this sample, this clonotype turned up a few times. This chain links TRBV7-2 with TRBJ2-5; TRBD2 matches 13 bases. With 5 bases clipped from V and 4 bases from J, the junction kept 7 bases outside the gene matches. Germline CDR1 and CDR2: SGHTA and FQGNSA. The length of the CDR3 is 16 residues. The CDR3 spells CASSRTSGSWGETQYF. The DNA for the CDR3 is TGTGCCAGCAGCCGGACTAGCGGGAGTTGGGGAGAGACCCAGTACTTC.

This clonotype was detected a few times. This sequence joins TRBV6-5 and TRBJ2-7; D might be TRBD1 (6 bases). The length of the CDR3 is 15 residues. With 1 base removed from V and 6 bases from J, the gap between germline ends came to 16 bases. CDR1 is MNHEY and CDR2 is SVGAGI in the germline V gene. The CDR3: CASSYFGGRLGEQYF. CDR3 nucleotides: TGTGCCAGCAGTTACTTTGGGGGCCGACTTGGCGAGCAGTACTTC.

The sample holds a few counts of this clonotype. CDR3 loop: CASSPLPQGAGAYNEQFF. The CDR3 nucleotides are TGTGCCAGCAGCCCTCTTCCCCAGGGAGCGGGTGCATACAATGAGCAGTTCTTC. This chain joins TRBV14 and TRBJ2-1, with a tentative D call TRBD2 (6 bases). The CDR3 runs 18 residues. From germline, CDR1 is SGHDN and CDR2 FVKESK. V gave up 4 bases and J gave up 4 bases, with 23 bases separating them.

This clonotype occurred a few times. This chain connects TRBV6-2 or TRBV6-3 to TRBJ2-1, with 8 bases fitting TRBD2. CDR3 length: 15 amino acids. CDR1 is MNHEY and CDR2 is SVGEGT in the germline V gene. V lost 6 bases and J lost 6; bases outside the gene matches: 10. The CDR3 coding sequence is TGTGCCAGCAGACCCCTTAGCGGGGCTCTCAATGAGCAGTTCTTC. This encodes CASRPLSGALNEQFF.

The gene calls are TRBV20-1 and TRBJ1-2; D perhaps matches TRBD1 (6 bases). Germline CDR1 is DFQATT and CDR2 is SNEGSKA (reference sequence). The V end lost 3 bases, the J end lost 4 bases, and 21 bases lay between the germline ends. This CDR3 spans 16 amino acids. The CDR3 DNA reads as TGCAGTGCTAGGAGCGGAGGGGGGAGCGGGGGCTATGGCTACACCTTC. Its translation: CSARSGGGSGGYGYTF.

The V call is TRBV3-1, the J call TRBJ2-3; no definite D call. CDR1 is LGHDT, CDR2 YNNKEL, per germline (reference sequence). CDR3 size: 13 residues. V was pared by 4 bases and J by 6 bases, with 11 bases between. CDR3: CASSRREFDTQYF. CDR3 sequence (DNA): TGTGCCAGCAGCCGAAGAGAGTTTGATACGCAGTATTTT.

A few counts support this clonotype. This sequence joins TRBV7-2 and TRBJ2-7; 7 positions match TRBD2. Unmatched junction bases numbered 6, after V lost 0 bases and J lost 4 bases. CDR3 length: 15 residues. CDR1 SGHTA and CDR2 FQGNSA come from the germline V gene. This CDR3 reads CASSLAGGRGYEQYF. The CDR3 region has the DNA TGTGCCAGCAGCTTAGCGGGCGGGAGAGGATACGAGCAGTACTTC. Based on the CDR3 plus reference TRBV7-2 and TRBJ2-7, the full variable domain is GAGVSQSPSNKVTEKGKDVELRCDPISGHTALYWYRQSLGQGLEFLIYFQGNSAPDKSGLPSDRFSAERTGGSVSTLTIQRTQQEDSAVYLCASSLAGGRGYEQYFGPGTRLTVT.

The chain has TRBV20-1 and TRBJ2-7; TRBD1 matches at 8 bases. After removal of 6 bases from V and 2 bases from J, the junction contained 6 bases not matched to a gene. Germline V gives CDR1 DFQATT, CDR2 SNEGSKA (reference sequence). There are 13 residues in the CDR3. The CDR3, as DNA: TGCAGTGCCCAGACAGGGGCCCCCTACGAGCAGTACTTC. Protein: CSAQTGAPYEQYF.

The chain combines TRBV5-1 with TRBJ2-2; possibly TRBD2 for D (5 bases). The CDR3 extends over 15 amino acids. Germline-derived CDR1 and CDR2 are SGHRS and YFSETQ. Trimming pared 4 bases from V and 7 bases from J, leaving 17 bases between. The CDR3 is CASSEIRSGVGELFF. The CDR3 bases are TGCGCCAGCAGCGAAATTAGAAGCGGAGTCGGGGAGCTGTTTTTT. The full variable domain, in which reference TRBV5-1 and TRBJ2-2 provide the parts outside the CDR3, is KAGVTQTPRYLIKTRGQQVTLSCSPISGHRSVSWYQQTPGQGLQFLFEYFSETQRNKGNFPGRFSGRQFSNSRSEMNVSTLELGDSALYLCASSEIRSGVGELFFGEGSRLTVL.

J is TRBJ1-1 and V is TRBV6-1, with D hard to call. The germline V and J ends were trimmed by 5 bases and 1 base, with 11 bases remaining between them. This CDR3 comprises 14 residues. Germline-derived CDR1 and CDR2 are MNHNS and SASEGT. The CDR3 region has the DNA TGTGCCAGCAGTATGCAAGGGTCGAACACTGAAGCTTTCTTT. Translated: CASSMQGSNTEAFF.

This sequence joins TRBV5-1 and TRBJ2-1; perhaps TRBD1 as D (5 bases). Germline CDR1 is SGHRS and CDR2 is YFSETQ. The CDR3 runs 15 residues. Trimming shortened V by 4 bases and J by 7 bases, and 18 bases separated the two germline ends. This CDR3 reads CASSRGASRSNEQFF. The CDR3 coding sequence is TGCGCCAGCAGCAGGGGCGCGTCTCGTTCTAATGAGCAGTTCTTC.